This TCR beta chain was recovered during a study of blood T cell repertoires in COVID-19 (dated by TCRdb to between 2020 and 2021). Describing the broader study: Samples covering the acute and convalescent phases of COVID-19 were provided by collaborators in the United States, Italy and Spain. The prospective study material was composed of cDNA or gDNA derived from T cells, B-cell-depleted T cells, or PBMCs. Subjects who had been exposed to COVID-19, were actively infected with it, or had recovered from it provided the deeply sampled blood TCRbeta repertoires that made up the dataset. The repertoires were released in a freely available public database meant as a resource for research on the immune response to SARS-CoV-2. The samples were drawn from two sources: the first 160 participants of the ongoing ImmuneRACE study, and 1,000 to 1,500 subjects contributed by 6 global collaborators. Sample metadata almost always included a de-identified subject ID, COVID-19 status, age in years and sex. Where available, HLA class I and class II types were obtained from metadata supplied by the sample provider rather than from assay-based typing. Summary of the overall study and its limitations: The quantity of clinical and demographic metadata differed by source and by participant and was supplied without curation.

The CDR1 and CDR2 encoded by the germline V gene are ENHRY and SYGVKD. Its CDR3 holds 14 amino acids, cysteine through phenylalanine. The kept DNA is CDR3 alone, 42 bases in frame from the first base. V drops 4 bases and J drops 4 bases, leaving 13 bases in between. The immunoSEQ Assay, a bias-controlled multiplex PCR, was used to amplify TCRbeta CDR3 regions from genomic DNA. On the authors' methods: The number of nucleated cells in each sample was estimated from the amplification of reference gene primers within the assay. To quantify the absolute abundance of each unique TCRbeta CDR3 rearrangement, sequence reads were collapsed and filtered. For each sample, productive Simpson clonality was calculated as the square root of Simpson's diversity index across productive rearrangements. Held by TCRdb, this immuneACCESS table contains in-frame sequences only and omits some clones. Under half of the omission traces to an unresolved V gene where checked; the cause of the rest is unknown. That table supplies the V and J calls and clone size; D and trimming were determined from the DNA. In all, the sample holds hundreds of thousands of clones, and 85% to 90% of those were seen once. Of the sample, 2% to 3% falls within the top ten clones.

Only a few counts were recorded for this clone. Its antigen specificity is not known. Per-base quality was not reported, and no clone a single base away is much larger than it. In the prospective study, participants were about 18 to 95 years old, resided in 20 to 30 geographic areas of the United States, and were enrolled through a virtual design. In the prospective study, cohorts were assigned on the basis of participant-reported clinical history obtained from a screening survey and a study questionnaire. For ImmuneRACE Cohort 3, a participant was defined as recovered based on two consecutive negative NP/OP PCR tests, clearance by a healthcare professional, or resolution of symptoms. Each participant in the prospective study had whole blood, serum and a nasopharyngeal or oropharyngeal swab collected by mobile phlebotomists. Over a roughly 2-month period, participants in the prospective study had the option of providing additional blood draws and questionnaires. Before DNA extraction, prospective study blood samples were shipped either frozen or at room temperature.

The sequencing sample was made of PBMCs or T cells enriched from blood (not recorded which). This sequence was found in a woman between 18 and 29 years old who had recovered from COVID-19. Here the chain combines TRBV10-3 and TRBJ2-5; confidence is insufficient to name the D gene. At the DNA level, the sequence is TGTGCCATCAGTGTGACCCCTCCAGGAGAGACCCAGTACTTC. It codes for CAISVTPPGETQYF.